The rows below give T cell receptor beta chains drawn from one sample of a study of blood T cells in healthy people across ages. One entry per CDR3 protein results from TCRdb running MiXCR on the 5' RACE reads. The sample includes roughly 1,800,000 distinct CDR3 sequences, roughly 52% of them seen just once. Source material: blood. These receptors came from a middle-aged woman in good health. CDR3s include the opening cysteine and the closing phenylalanine or tryptophan. The D gene is left open where the match is weak. Clone size is stated in some rows and not others, as once, few, many or a class when expanded.

v_gene	d_gene	j_gene	abundance	len	CDR3nt	CDR3aa
TRBV7-9	NA	TRBJ2-7	few	13	TGTGCCAGCAGCTTAGCCGGGATTGATGAGCAGTACTTC	CASSLAGIDEQYF
TRBV7-7	TRBD2	TRBJ2-3	few	20	TGTGCTAGCAGCCCCGGGACTAGCGGGGGGTTTTCACAATTGACAGATACGCAGTATTTT	CASSPGTSGGFSQLTDTQYF
TRBV13	NA	TRBJ2-1	NA	13	TGTGCCAGCAGCTACGGACACGCCGGGGAGCAGTTCTTC	CASSYGHAGEQFF
TRBV25-1	TRBD1	TRBJ2-7	few	12	TGTGCCAGCAGTGCGACAGGGGTCGGGCAGTACTTC	CASSATGVGQYF
TRBV20-1	NA	TRBJ1-5	NA	13	TGCAGTGCTAGAACAGGATTCAATCAGCCCCAGCATTTT	CSARTGFNQPQHF
TRBV20-1	NA	TRBJ2-3	NA	12	TGCAGTGCTAGGCCACACACAGATACGCAGTATTTT	CSARPHTDTQYF
TRBV15	TRBD1	TRBJ2-1	NA	16	TGTGCCACCACCCGTGGGGACAGGGCAACCTACAATGAGCAGTTCTTC	CATTRGDRATYNEQFF
TRBV2	TRBD2	TRBJ2-5	NA	18	TGTGCCAGCAGTGACGGGCGGTCACTAGCGGGTACTCAAGAGACCCAGTACTTC	CASSDGRSLAGTQETQYF
TRBV4-2	TRBD1	TRBJ2-4	NA	15	TGTGCCAGCAGCCCTCAAGGACAGGGGGCGGGGGAGCAGTACTTC	CASSPQGQGAGEQYF
TRBV20-1	NA	TRBJ2-1	NA	15	TGCAGTGCTAGAAACCCCTCCAGGACCTACAATGAGCAGTTCTTC	CSARNPSRTYNEQFF
TRBV12-3/TRBV12-4	TRBD2	TRBJ2-5	NA	16	TGTGCCAGCAGTGAGAACCTAGCGGGAACGAAAGAGACCCAGTACTTC	CASSENLAGTKETQYF
TRBV11-2	TRBD1	TRBJ1-1	NA	13	TGTGCCAGCAACCCGACAGGGTTCCCTGAAGCTTTCTTT	CASNPTGFPEAFF
TRBV7-9	TRBD1	TRBJ2-5	NA	15	TGTGCCAGCAGCTACCTGACAGGGGGCAGAGAGACCCAGTACTTC	CASSYLTGGRETQYF
TRBV5-1	NA	TRBJ2-3	NA	16	TGCGCCAGCAGCTTTACGACAGGCGCCAGCACAGATACGCAGTATTTT	CASSFTTGASTDTQYF
TRBV6-2/TRBV6-3	NA	TRBJ2-6	NA	16	TGTGCCAGCAGTTACCTGGGACACTCTGGGGCCAACGTCCTGACTTTC	CASSYLGHSGANVLTF
TRBV20-1	TRBD2	TRBJ2-7	NA	14	TGCAGGGGACTAGCGGGGAGCTCCTACAATGAGCAGTACTTC	CRGLAGSSYNEQYF
TRBV29-1	TRBD1	TRBJ1-3	NA	15	TGCAGCGTCGAACAGGGGTCCCCCTCTGGAAACACCATATATTTT	CSVEQGSPSGNTIYF
TRBV4-2	NA	TRBJ1-2	few	23	NA	CASSQDHQALNPMATPSPYGYTF
TRBV10-2	NA	TRBJ2-7	NA	15	TGCGCCAGCAGCCCCAAGCTCGGGGGACCCTACGAGCAGTACTTC	CASSPKLGGPYEQYF
TRBV4-3	NA	TRBJ1-5	few	14	TGCGCCAGCAGCCAAGATTGGAGCAATCAGCCCCAGCATTTT	CASSQDWSNQPQHF
TRBV7-2	TRBD2	TRBJ2-3	few	15	TGTGCCAGCAGCCAGAGGGGACTAGAGGCAGATACGCAGTATTTT	CASSQRGLEADTQYF
TRBV28	NA	TRBJ2-4	NA	13	TGTGCCAGCAGTTTACAGGGCAAAAACATTCAGTACTTC	CASSLQGKNIQYF
TRBV11-2	NA	TRBJ2-1	few	16	TGTGCCAGCAGCACCGAACGGGGGAGCTCCTACAATGAGCAGTTCTTC	CASSTERGSSYNEQFF
TRBV7-9	NA	TRBJ1-2	few	12	TGTGCCAGCTCCCGGGACCTCTATGGCTACACCTTC	CASSRDLYGYTF
TRBV6-2/TRBV6-3	NA	TRBJ1-6	NA	14	TGTGCCAGCAGTTACTCAGGGAATAATTCACCCCTCCACTTT	CASSYSGNNSPLHF
TRBV11-2	TRBD1	TRBJ1-2	NA	16	TGTGCCAGCAGCTTAGACCTTAGGCAGGGGGCAGTCGGCTACACCTTC	CASSLDLRQGAVGYTF
TRBV12-3/TRBV12-4	TRBD1	TRBJ1-4	NA	15	TGTGCCAGCAGGAGACAGGGGGCAACTAATGAAAAACTGTTTTTT	CASRRQGATNEKLFF
TRBV2	NA	TRBJ2-5	NA	12	TGTGCCAGCAAGCAAGCGGAAGAGACCCAGTACTTC	CASKQAEETQYF
TRBV2	NA	TRBJ2-1	NA	10	TGTGCCAGCAGTACATGTGAGCAGTTCTTC	CASSTCEQFF
TRBV7-2	TRBD2	TRBJ2-7	NA	20	TGTGCCAGCAGCTCCCCCCTGGGGGGGACTAGCGGGGGTCGGGTCTACGAGCAGTACTTC	CASSSPLGGTSGGRVYEQYF
TRBV9	TRBD2	TRBJ2-3	NA	16	TGTGCCAGCAGCGTAGGATCACTAGCGGGCACAGATACGCAGTATTTT	CASSVGSLAGTDTQYF
TRBV7-2	TRBD2	TRBJ2-3	NA	16	TGTGCCAGCAGCTCTCTAGCGGTAAAGTACACAGATACGCATTATTTT	CASSSLAVKYTDTHYF
TRBV11-2	NA	TRBJ2-7	NA	15	TGTGCCAGCAGCTCTCGACAGGAACTTTCCTACGAGCAGTACTTC	CASSSRQELSYEQYF
TRBV7-8	NA	TRBJ2-5	once	15	TGTGCCAGCAGCCCCGGGACTCACGGGGGAGAGACCCAGTACTTC	CASSPGTHGGETQYF
TRBV4-3	NA	TRBJ2-3	once	15	TGCGCCAGCAGCCAGTATGGCAGGGCGGCAGATACGCGGTATTTT	CASSQYGRAADTRYF
TRBV20-1	NA	TRBJ2-7	NA	14	TGCAGTGCTTCCGAAACAGGGCCCCTCTACGAGCAGTACTTC	CSASETGPLYEQYF
TRBV11-2	NA	TRBJ2-1	few	15	TGTGCCAGCAGCGTCTCGTCCCAACCCCCCAATGAGCAGTTCTTC	CASSVSSQPPNEQFF
TRBV12-3/TRBV12-4	TRBD1	TRBJ1-2	NA	12	TGTGCCAGCAGTCCCGGACAGGGGGCTTACACCTTC	CASSPGQGAYTF
TRBV28	NA	TRBJ1-2	few	15	TGTGCCAGCAGTTTAAGGAATCCCGGGCCCTTTGGCTACACCTTC	CASSLRNPGPFGYTF
TRBV9	TRBD1	TRBJ1-5	NA	16	TGTGCCAGCAGCGTCGGGACAGGATATAGCAATCAGCCCCAGCATTTT	CASSVGTGYSNQPQHF
TRBV20-1	TRBD1	TRBJ2-5	NA	13	TGCAGTGCTAGTAGCAGGGGGCGCGGGACCCAGTACTTC	CSASSRGRGTQYF
TRBV12-3/TRBV12-4	NA	TRBJ1-2	few	15	TGTGCCAGCAGTGCCCCGGGGGGTGCCCTCTATGGCTACACCTTC	CASSAPGGALYGYTF
TRBV10-2	NA	TRBJ2-7	few	14	TGCGCCAGCGGTCTGGGGGGGGGCTTCTACGAGCAGTACTTC	CASGLGGGFYEQYF
TRBV6-5	NA	TRBJ1-5	NA	13	TGTGCCAGCGCCCGCATACCCAATCAGCCCCAGCATTTT	CASARIPNQPQHF
TRBV13	NA	TRBJ2-7	few	12	TGTGCCAGCAGCCCTTGGGGCTACGAGCAGTACTTC	CASSPWGYEQYF
TRBV7-2	NA	TRBJ2-7	few	14	TGTGCCAGCAGCTTGGGACAGTGGAGGGACGAGCAGTACTTC	CASSLGQWRDEQYF
TRBV4-3	NA	TRBJ1-4	NA	16	TGCGCCAGCAGCCATTTGATAGACGTCGTTAATGAAAAACTGTTTTTT	CASSHLIDVVNEKLFF
TRBV9	TRBD1	TRBJ2-1	few	15	TGTGCCAGCAGCCCAAGGGGGCAGGCCTACAATGAGCAGTTCTTC	CASSPRGQAYNEQFF
TRBV20-1	NA	TRBJ1-5	NA	15	TGCAGTGCTAGAGGACGTCCGACACTGAATCAGCCCCAGCATTTT	CSARGRPTLNQPQHF
TRBV29-1	TRBD1	TRBJ1-2	NA	12	TGCAGCGTTCCCGACAGGGGTAATGGCTACACCTTC	CSVPDRGNGYTF
TRBV29-1	TRBD1	TRBJ1-2	NA	12	TGCAGCGTTGTGACAGGGGATTTTGGCTACACCTTC	CSVVTGDFGYTF
TRBV20-1	NA	TRBJ2-4	NA	11	TGCAGTTCCAGGGCAGGGGGGGTTCAGTACTTC	CSSRAGGVQYF
TRBV15	TRBD1	TRBJ2-7	NA	16	TGTGCCACCAGCGTATCGGACAGGGCGACCTCCTACGAGCAGTACTTC	CATSVSDRATSYEQYF
TRBV2	NA	TRBJ2-7	few	10	TGTGCCAGCAGTGTCTACGAGCAGTACTTC	CASSVYEQYF